The TCR beta chain described here comes from a study of human T cells and chemical hapten exposure. General study points: DPC sensitization did not alter TCRs above 1 in 1000 frequency. Compared to controls, expanded TCRs made significantly more large clusters of similar CDR3s. With alopecia, donors may have immune responses unlike healthy people's.

The CDR3 is 11 amino acids. J was trimmed by 8 bases and V by 3 bases; bases with no gene match: 2. Germline CDR1 reads SQVTM; CDR2 reads ANQGSEA. Concerning this clonotype: Its antigen is undetermined.

As for time point: patch test 1, 2 weeks after DPC sensitization. Stated treatment: therapeutic diphenylcyclopropenone sensitization with weekly scalp DPC. Using its own MiXCR run on the RACE reads, TCRdb lists one record per CDR3 protein. Altogether fewer than 400,000 distinct CDR3 sequences are present, around 7% being singletons, with the ten largest covering less than 10%. The rearrangement joins TRBV29-1 to TRBJ1-1; 8 nucleotides align to TRBD1. The sequence was obtained from a young woman with alopecia areata. Some clones in this sample may be carry-over from other donors' samples. The source material was whole blood, sampled in connection with sensitization to the hapten diphenylcyclopropenone (DPC). The CDR3 spells CSVDRDREAFF. In nucleotides, the CDR3 is TGCAGCGTTGATAGGGACAGGGAAGCTTTCTTT.